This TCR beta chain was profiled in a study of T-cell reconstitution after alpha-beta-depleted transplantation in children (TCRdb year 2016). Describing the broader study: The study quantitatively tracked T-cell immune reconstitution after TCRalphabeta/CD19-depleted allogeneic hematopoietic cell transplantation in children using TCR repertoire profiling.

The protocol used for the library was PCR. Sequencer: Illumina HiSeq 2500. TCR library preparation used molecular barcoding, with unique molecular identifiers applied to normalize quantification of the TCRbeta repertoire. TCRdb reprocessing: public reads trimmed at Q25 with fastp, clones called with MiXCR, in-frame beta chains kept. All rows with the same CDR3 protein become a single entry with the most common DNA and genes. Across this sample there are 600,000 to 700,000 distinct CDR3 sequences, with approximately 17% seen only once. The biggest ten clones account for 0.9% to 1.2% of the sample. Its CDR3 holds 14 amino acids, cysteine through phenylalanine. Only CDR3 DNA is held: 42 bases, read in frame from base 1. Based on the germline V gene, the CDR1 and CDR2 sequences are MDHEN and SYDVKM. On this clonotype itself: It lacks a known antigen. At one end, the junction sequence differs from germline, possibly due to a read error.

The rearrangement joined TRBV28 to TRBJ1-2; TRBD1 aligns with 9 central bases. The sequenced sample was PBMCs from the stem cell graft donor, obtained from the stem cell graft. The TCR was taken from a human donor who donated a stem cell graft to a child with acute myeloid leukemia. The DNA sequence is TGTGCCAGCGAGTTGGACAGGGGTAACTATGGCCACACCTTC. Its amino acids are CASELDRGNYGHTF.